What follows describes a single TCR beta chain. This record belongs to a study of blood T cell repertoires in COVID-19. Study context: From T cells, B-cell-depleted T cells, or PBMCs came the material, which was cDNA or gDNA.

Sequencing used immunoSEQ multiplex PCR; TCRdb keeps in-frame clones, though not all of them. The sample holds about 98,000 clones, roughly 80% seen once. The specimen was peripheral blood. The receptor comes from a woman older than 75 with acute or convalescent COVID-19.

The CDR3 region has the DNA TGCGCCAGCAGCTTGCGGCGGCAGAGAAAGAACACTGAAGCTTTCTTT. Its translation: CASSLRRQRKNTEAFF. V and J are TRBV5-1 and TRBJ1-1; no reliable D call. Trimming cost V 1 base and J 1 base, with 14 bases left between them. This CDR3 comprises 16 residues. CDR1 is SGHRS and CDR2 is YFSETQ in the germline V gene.